Shown below are 26 T cell receptor beta chains from a single sample sequenced in a study of T cell changes during pregnancy in multiple sclerosis. Some clones are missing from TCRdb's copy, which holds only in-frame ones; the method was immunoSEQ multiplex PCR. The table has about 42,000 clones, under 90% seen once. The sample here was CD4+ T cells from peripheral blood mononuclear cells, taken before pregnancy. The receptors were gathered from a female donor with multiple sclerosis, enrolled in a pregnancy study.

The rearrangement uses TRBV10-3 and TRBJ2-2; weak D call: TRBD1 (5 bases). CDR1 and CDR2 (germline): ENHRY, SYGVKD. V was shortened by 6 bases and J by 4 bases, with 18 bases between the two germline ends. The length of the CDR3 is 16 residues. CDR3 sequence reads: CAIRAQALLATGELFF. In DNA form, the CDR3 reads TGTGCCATCAGGGCACAGGCCCTTCTCGCCACCGGGGAGCTGTTTTTT.

This chain connects TRBV4-2 to TRBJ2-3; no reliable D call. V was shortened by 0 bases and J by 2 bases, with 3 bases between the two germline ends. Germline values: CDR1 LGHNA, CDR2 YNFKEQ. CDR3 length: 13 amino acids. The CDR3 protein is CASSQDLTDTQYF. CDR3 DNA: TGTGCCAGCAGCCAAGATCTCACAGATACGCAGTATTTT.

The V gene is TRBV5-1, the J gene TRBJ2-7; 7 nucleotides line up with TRBD1. Germline V gene data show CDR1 as SGHRS and CDR2 as YFSETQ. The CDR3 sequence is 13 residues long. J was trimmed by 3 bases and V by 2 bases; bases with no gene match: 2. CDR3 nucleotides: TGCGCCAGCAGCTTACGGGACAGCTACGAGCAGTACTTC. Translated, it gives CASSLRDSYEQYF.

V usage is TRBV5-4 and J usage is TRBJ2-7, with 10 nucleotides matching TRBD2. The CDR3 consists of 16 residues. Unmatched junction bases numbered 8, after V lost 0 bases and J lost 5 bases. In germline, CDR1 is SGHNT, CDR2 YYREEE (reference sequence). CDR3 residues: CASSLGAGGPAHEQYF. DNA of the CDR3: TGTGCCAGCAGCTTGGGAGCGGGAGGGCCTGCCCACGAGCAGTACTTC. Combining the CDR3 with reference TRBV5-4 and TRBJ2-7 gives the whole variable domain ETGVTQSPTHLIKTRGQQVTLRCSSQSGHNTVSWYQQALGQGPQFIFQYYREEENGRGNFPPRFSGLQFPNYSSELNVNALELDDSALYLCASSLGAGGPAHEQYFGPGTRLTVT.

This sequence joins TRBV2 and TRBJ2-1, with 12 bases lining up with TRBD1. Looked up from germline, CDR1 is SNHLY and CDR2 is FYNNEI. The CDR3 has 18 residues. The V segment lost 10 bases and the J segment 9 bases; nucleotides outside the gene matches: 22. The CDR3 bases are TGTGCCAACACCGTGAGCCACCGGGACAGGGGGCTTGATGGTGAGCAGTTCTTC. Translating gives CANTVSHRDRGLDGEQFF.

The rearrangement links TRBV7-2 to TRBJ1-6; weak D call: TRBD1 (6 bases). V lost 1 base and J lost 7, with 11 bases in between. Germline V CDR1 and CDR2: SGHTA, FQGNSA. The CDR3 runs to 15 residues. The CDR3 here is CASSLEPGENSPLHF. In DNA, the CDR3 is TGTGCCAGCAGCTTAGAGCCAGGGGAAAATTCACCCCTCCACTTT.

The chain has TRBV6-6 and TRBJ1-5, with D possibly matching TRBD1 (5 bases). The CDR3 length is 14 residues. CDR1 MNHNY and CDR2 SVGAGI come from the germline V gene (reference sequence). Trimming shortened V by 6 bases and J by 4 bases, and 13 bases separated the two germline ends. The CDR3 is CASRAGNLNQPQHF. The CDR3 DNA reads TGTGCCAGCAGAGCAGGGAATTTGAATCAGCCCCAGCATTTT.

Here the CDR3 reads CASSFLPGGGEQYF. In DNA, the CDR3 is TGTGCCAGCAGTTTTCTGCCGGGAGGAGGCGAGCAGTACTTC. The chain couples TRBV27 to TRBJ2-7; 7 bases are shared with TRBD2. Germline CDR1 is MNHEY and CDR2 is SMNVEV (reference sequence). The CDR3 loop spans 14 amino acids. J was trimmed by 6 bases and V by 3 bases; bases with no gene match: 8.

This clone appeared a few times. CDR3 sequence (DNA): TGTGCCTGGAGTGTATCAGGGGGCACTGAAGCTTTCTTT. Amino acids: CAWSVSGGTEAFF. V and J are TRBV30 and TRBJ1-1; 7 bases agree with TRBD1. Unmatched junction bases numbered 2, after V lost 0 bases and J lost 4 bases. Looked up from germline, CDR1 is GTSNPN and CDR2 is SVGIG (reference sequence). This CDR3 is 13 amino acids long. Combining the CDR3 with reference TRBV30 and TRBJ1-1 gives the whole variable domain SQTIHQWPATLVQPVGSPLSLECTVEGTSNPNLYWYRQAAGRGLQLLFYSVGIGQISSEVPQNLSASRPQDRQFILSSKKLLLSDSGFYLCAWSVSGGTEAFFGQGTRLTVV.

The CDR3 DNA follows: TGTGCCTGGAGTGAACAGAGCTACGAGCAGTACTTC. Protein sequence: CAWSEQSYEQYF. This chain links TRBV30 with TRBJ2-7; D unresolved. CDR3 length: 12 amino acids. Trimming left V 1 base short and J 3 bases short, with 7 bases between. The germline CDR1 and CDR2 sequences are GTSNPN and SVGIG (reference sequence).

The rearrangement uses TRBV5-8 and TRBJ1-1, with a tentative D call TRBD1 (5 bases). V lost 0 bases and J 4 bases, leaving 10 bases between the germline ends. The CDR3 totals 14 residues. CDR1 is SGHTS and CDR2 is YDEGEE in the germline V gene. CDR3 in DNA: TGTGCCAGCAGCTTGGGAAGGGGTTCCACTGAAGCTTTCTTT. Translated, it gives CASSLGRGSTEAFF.

A few counts support this clone. V is TRBV18 and J is TRBJ1-3; D perhaps matches TRBD1 (6 bases). Germline loops: CDR1 KGHSH, CDR2 LQKENI. V was trimmed by 5 bases and J by 4 bases, leaving 9 bases between them. This CDR3 contains 13 residues. Here the CDR3 reads CASSTGSGNTIYF. CDR3 bases: TGTGCCAGCTCAACAGGGAGCGGAAACACCATATATTTT.

This clone was recorded once. The gene calls are TRBV5-5 and TRBJ2-5; D is uncertain. Germline loops: CDR1 SGHKS, CDR2 YYEKEE (reference sequence). Trimming pared 4 bases from V and 4 bases from J, leaving 11 bases between. This CDR3 is 13 amino acids long. The CDR3 loop reads CASSPGLGETQYF. The CDR3 nucleotides are TGTGCCAGCAGCCCAGGTCTTGGAGAGACCCAGTACTTC.

This clone turned up a few times. The gene calls are TRBV5-6 and TRBJ1-1; D is unclear. This CDR3 is built from 13 residues. CDR1 SGHDT and CDR2 YYEEEE come from the germline V gene. V lost 1 base to trimming and J lost 1 base, with 5 bases between them. CDR3 nucleotide sequence: TGTGCCAGCAGCTTGAAGCCGAACACTGAAGCTTTCTTT. Translation: CASSLKPNTEAFF. The variable domain in full, completed from reference TRBV5-6 and TRBJ1-1, reads DAGVTQSPTHLIKTRGQQVTLRCSPKSGHDTVSWYQQALGQGPQFIFQYYEEEERQRGNFPDRFSGHQFPNYSSELNVNALLLGDSALYLCASSLKPNTEAFFGQGTRLTVV.

The chain is built from TRBV6-5 and TRBJ2-3, with 10 bases lining up with TRBD2. There are 15 residues in the CDR3. With V trimmed by 6 bases and J by 1 base, 4 bases remained unmatched. From germline, CDR1 is MNHEY and CDR2 SVGAGI. The CDR3 spells CASSILAGGTDTQYF. CDR3 bases: TGTGCCAGCAGCATCCTAGCGGGAGGCACAGATACGCAGTATTTT.

V is TRBV11-3 and J is TRBJ1-3; possible D gene TRBD1, 5 bases. V lost 4 bases to trimming and J lost 0 bases, with 7 bases between them. The CDR3 length is 14 residues. Germline V gives CDR1 SGHNT, CDR2 YENEEA. CDR3 loop: CASSSGGSGNTIYF. The CDR3 coding sequence is TGTGCCAGCAGCTCCGGGGGCTCTGGAAACACCATATATTTT. The variable domain in full, with the rest retrieved from reference TRBV11-3 and TRBJ1-3, is EAGVVQSPRYKIIEKKQPVAFWCNPISGHNTLYWYLQNLGQGPELLIRYENEEAVDDSQLPKDRFSAERLKGVDSTLKIQPAELGDSAVYLCASSSGGSGNTIYFGEGSWLTVV.

This clone was seen only a few times. The DNA of the CDR3 is TGTGCCAGCGAATGGACAGTAGGTTCGGGTTCTGGGAGCTACACCTTC. Translation gives CASEWTVGSGSGSYTF. The J gene is TRBJ1-2, the V gene TRBV2; a weak D match, TRBD1 (6 bases). Germline V gene data show CDR1 as SNHLY and CDR2 as FYNNEI. This CDR3 spans 16 amino acids. Trimming removed 8 bases from V and 9 bases from J, with 28 bases in between.

The chain links TRBV30 to TRBJ2-7; D is perhaps TRBD2 (6 bases). The CDR3 length is 16 residues. The V gene lost 3 bases and the J gene lost 3 bases, with 21 bases spanning the gap. The germline V gene encodes CDR1 GTSNPN and CDR2 SVGIG (reference sequence). Here the CDR3 DNA reads TGTGCCTGGAGCCGAATTGCCGGGACTCATGTCTACGAGCAGTACTTC. Translating gives CAWSRIAGTHVYEQYF.

Only one count was recorded for this clone. The rearrangement joins TRBV6-1 to TRBJ2-5, with D possibly matching TRBD1 (5 bases). In germline, CDR1 is MNHNS, CDR2 SASEGT. The CDR3 runs 13 residues. V dropped 6 bases and J dropped 6 bases, with 14 bases sitting between them. The CDR3 is CASRGQSTKTQYF. Here the CDR3 DNA reads TGTGCCAGCAGGGGGCAGTCTACAAAGACCCAGTACTTC.

The V and J genes are TRBV30 and TRBJ1-2; 10 bases align to TRBD1. The CDR3 loop spans 13 amino acids. V was clipped by 3 bases and J by 7 bases; unmatched bases: 5. The germline V gene encodes CDR1 GTSNPN and CDR2 SVGIG (reference sequence). The CDR3 region has the DNA TGTGCCTGGAGAGAGACAGGGGGCAGTGGCTACACCTTC. Its translation: CAWRETGGSGYTF.

The chain employs TRBV5-6 and TRBJ2-7; 11 bases are a match to TRBD2. Trimming took 4 bases from V and 5 from J; bases not matched to a gene: 20. This CDR3 is built from 19 residues. Germline CDR1 SGHDT, CDR2 YYEEEE. DNA for the CDR3: TGTGCCAGCAGCCTCATTACTAGCGGGGGAAGACGGTCACGCGACGAGCAGTACTTC. Translation: CASSLITSGGRRSRDEQYF.

Comments on this clone: Other nucleotide sequences in the sample specify the same CDR3. The J gene is TRBJ2-5, the V gene TRBV5-1; 7 bases are a match to TRBD1. The CDR3 consists of 14 residues. CDR1 and CDR2 (germline): SGHRS, YFSETQ. Trimming took 1 base from V and 3 from J; bases not matched to a gene: 3. For the CDR3, the DNA is TGCGCCAGCAGCTTGTCGACAGGGAAAGAGACCCAGTACTTC. Residues: CASSLSTGKETQYF. The variable domain in full, with the rest retrieved from reference TRBV5-1 and TRBJ2-5, is KAGVTQTPRYLIKTRGQQVTLSCSPISGHRSVSWYQQTPGQGLQFLFEYFSETQRNKGNFPGRFSGRQFSNSRSEMNVSTLELGDSALYLCASSLSTGKETQYFGPGTRLLVL.

This chain joins TRBV7-2 and TRBJ1-2, with D unresolved. This CDR3 region has 11 residues. The ends were cut back, 5 bases at V and 4 bases at J, with 5 bases in the middle. Per germline, CDR1 SGHTA and CDR2 FQGNSA. CDR3 sequence (DNA): TGTGCCAGCAGCCCTTCCTATGGCTACACCTTC. Its translation is CASSPSYGYTF.

This chain connects TRBV27 to TRBJ2-6, with 7 nucleotides matching TRBD1. The V and J ends lost 3 bases and 2 bases, in that order; junction bases with no gene match: 4. The CDR3 is made up of 16 amino acids. Per germline, CDR1 MNHEY and CDR2 SMNVEV (reference sequence). The CDR3 coding sequence is TGTGCCAGCAGTTTTCTTACAGGGGCTGGGGCCAACGTCCTGACTTTC. Translating it yields CASSFLTGAGANVLTF.

V gene TRBV19 combines with J gene TRBJ2-1, with no clear D. Trimming cost V 3 bases and J 1 base, with 7 bases left between them. Per germline, CDR1 LNHDA and CDR2 SQIVND (reference sequence). The CDR3 length is 14 residues. The CDR3 bases are TGTGCCAGTAGTATCCGGTTATCCTACAATGAGCAGTTCTTC. As protein: CASSIRLSYNEQFF.

The CDR3 spells CAWGQPLGQGVGEQYF. The CDR3 nucleotides are TGTGCCTGGGGGCAGCCCTTGGGACAGGGGGTGGGGGAGCAGTACTTC. The chain carries TRBV30 and TRBJ2-7; 11 nucleotides align to TRBD1. The germline V gene encodes CDR1 GTSNPN and CDR2 SVGIG (reference sequence). This CDR3 spans 16 amino acids. Trimming cost V 5 bases and J 7 bases; bases outside gene matches: 16.